The sequence of this TCR beta chain was determined in a study of blood T cell repertoires in COVID-19. Germline-derived CDR1 and CDR2 are KGHSH and LQKENI. The CDR3 runs to 15 residues. Trimming at V came to 5 bases and at J to 5 bases, leaving 5 bases not matched to a gene. The recovered donors of Cohort 3 showed two negative PCRs, clearance, or symptom resolution. There are a few counts of this clone. In the authors' methods: Researchers report that nucleated cell counts were estimated from reference gene primer amplification. Clones were sequenced by immunoSEQ multiplex PCR, and TCRdb holds only the in-frame ones, with some missing. The V and J calls and the clone size are those of that table, but D and trimming were determined from the DNA. This table has over 130,000 clones, about 80% appearing once.

The chain recombines TRBV18 with TRBJ1-5; 11 bases agree with TRBD1. The sequenced sample was PBMCs or T cells enriched from blood (not recorded which). The TCR sequence derives from a woman in her 50s who had recovered from COVID-19. DNA of the CDR3: TGTGCCAGCTCAACCCGGACAGGGGGCGATCAGCCCCAGCATTTT. Amino acid sequence: CASSTRTGGDQPQHF.